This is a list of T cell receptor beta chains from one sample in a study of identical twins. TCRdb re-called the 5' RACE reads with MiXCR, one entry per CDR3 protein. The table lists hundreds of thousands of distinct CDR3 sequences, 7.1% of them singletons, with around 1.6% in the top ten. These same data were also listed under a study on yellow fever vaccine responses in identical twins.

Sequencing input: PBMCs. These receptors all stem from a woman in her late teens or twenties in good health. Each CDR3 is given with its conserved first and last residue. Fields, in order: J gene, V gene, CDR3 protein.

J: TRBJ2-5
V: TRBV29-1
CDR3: CSVHYLGGIQETQYF

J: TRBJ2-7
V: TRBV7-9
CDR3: CASSPVLGSLHYEQYF

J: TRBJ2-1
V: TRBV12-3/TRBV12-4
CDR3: CASSTTSGGAQEQFF

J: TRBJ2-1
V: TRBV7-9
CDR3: CASKQGRNEQFF

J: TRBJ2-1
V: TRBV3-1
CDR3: CASSKTGGSYNEQFF

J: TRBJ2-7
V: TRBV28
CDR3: CASAGQTLEQYF

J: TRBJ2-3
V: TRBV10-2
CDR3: CASSDRASVTDTQYF

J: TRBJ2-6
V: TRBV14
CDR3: CASSRGLHSGANVLTF

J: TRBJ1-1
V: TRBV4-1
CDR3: CASSQVQGYEAFF

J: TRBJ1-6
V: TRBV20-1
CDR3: CSASPTETIYNSPLHF

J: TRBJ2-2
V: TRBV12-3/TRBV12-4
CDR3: CASSLARLAGVHTGELFF

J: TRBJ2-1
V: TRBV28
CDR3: CASENGGASFNEQFF

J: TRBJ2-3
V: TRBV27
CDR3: CASDPNGLAGGTDTQYF

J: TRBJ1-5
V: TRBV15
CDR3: CATSRDRTGDSNQPQHF

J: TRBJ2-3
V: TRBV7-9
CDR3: CASSLAPGATDTQYF

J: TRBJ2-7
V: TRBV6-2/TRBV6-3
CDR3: CASSYHRGEQYF

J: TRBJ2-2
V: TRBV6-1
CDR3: CASSVSIATGELFF

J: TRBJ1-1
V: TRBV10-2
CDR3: CASSVPTSSKVNRGNTEAFF

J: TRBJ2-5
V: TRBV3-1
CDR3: CASSYRTGPTPLPYF

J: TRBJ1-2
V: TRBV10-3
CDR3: CAINKQGSGGYTF

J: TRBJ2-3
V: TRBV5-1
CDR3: CASSFERQVSTDTQYF

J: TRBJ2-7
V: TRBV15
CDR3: CATSRVLRDRGLIFGRSYEQYF

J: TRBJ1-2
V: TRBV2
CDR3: CASSETGAGGYTF

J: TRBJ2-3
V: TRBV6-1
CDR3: CASSEASAGVGDTQYF

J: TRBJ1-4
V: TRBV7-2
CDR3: CASSSWTGGGKLFF

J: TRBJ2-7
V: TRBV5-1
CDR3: CASILQRRGDF

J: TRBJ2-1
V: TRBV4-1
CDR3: CASSQVKGPTSWQFF

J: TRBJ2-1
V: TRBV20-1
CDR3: CSARDPASGRGPGEQFF

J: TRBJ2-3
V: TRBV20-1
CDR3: CSARRVAGGTDTQYF

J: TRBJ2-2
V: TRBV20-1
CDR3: CSARAPTNTGELFF

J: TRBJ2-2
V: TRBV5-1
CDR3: CASSLAGERGELFF

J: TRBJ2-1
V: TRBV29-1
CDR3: CSVERDRVYNEQFF